Listed here are 8 T cell receptor beta chains from one sample, sequenced in a study of T cells expressing NK-cell markers. After re-calling the 5' RACE reads, TCRdb lists one entry per CDR3 protein, DNA absent. The sample has roughly 280,000 distinct CDR3 sequences, and its top ten clones hold approximately 0.42%. The sequencing sample was made of blood T cells: a sorted CD56 or NKG2C T cell subset, CD4+ or CD8+ T cells, or bulk PBMC T cells (not recorded which). The receptors stem from a man younger than 30 in good health.

The chain recombines TRBV20-1 with TRBJ2-1; the D call of TRBD2 rests on TCRdb alone, since no DNA is present to check it. Germline V gene data show CDR1 as DFQATT and CDR2 as SNEGSKA (reference sequence). The CDR3 length is 17 residues. CDR3: CSASSPSGRTWSNEQFF.

The rearrangement links TRBV6-5 to TRBJ2-1. The CDR3 is 16 amino acids. The germline V gene has CDR1 MNHEY and CDR2 SVGAGI. The CDR3 sequence: CASSYSVPLSYNEQFF.

V gene TRBV12-3 or TRBV12-4 combines with J gene TRBJ2-3. The CDR3 has 14 residues. This CDR3 is CASSADRAVWTQYF.

The chain combines TRBV11-2 with TRBJ2-6; TCRdb's D call, TRBD1, is unchecked because there is no DNA. CDR1 and CDR2 (germline): SGHAT, FQNNGV. The CDR3 runs to 18 residues. The CDR3 region is CASSVTGTANSGANVLTF.

The chain is built from TRBV11-1 and TRBJ1-3. CDR3 length: 19 amino acids. The V gene's germline CDR1 is SGHAT and CDR2 FQDESV (reference sequence). CDR3 in amino acids: CASSLGNRAGTTSGNTIYF.

V usage is TRBV5-1 and J usage is TRBJ1-1. CDR1 SGHRS and CDR2 YFSETQ come from the germline V gene. This CDR3 is 15 amino acids long. CDR3 sequence: CASSLTGNKGTEAFF.

The V call is TRBV6-5, the J call TRBJ2-2. The V gene's germline CDR1 is MNHEY and CDR2 SVGAGI. CDR3 length equals 14 residues. The CDR3 is CASSTRLGQGELFF.

The chain uses TRBV27 and TRBJ2-1; TCRdb names TRBD1, which stays unverified in the absence of DNA. The CDR3 is 13 amino acids. CDR1 is MNHEY, CDR2 SMNVEV, per germline (reference sequence). CDR3 sequence reads: CASSLAPVVEQFF.